This T cell receptor (beta chain) was profiled in a study of response to subunit inactivated influenza vaccine. Germline values: CDR1 KGHSH, CDR2 LQKENI. The germline V and J ends were trimmed by 3 bases and 7 bases, with 16 bases remaining between them. CDR3 length: 14 amino acids. TCRdb reprocessed the RT-PCR reads with MiXCR, giving one entry per CDR3 protein. Counted here are 200,000 to 300,000 distinct CDR3 sequences, 9.5% to 15% occurring once; the ten biggest clones make up under 10%. Study results and caveats: After each seasonal influenza vaccination, few new T cells are recruited, the authors suggested.

On this clonotype: Its specificity is unknown.

The source material was non-naive T cells sorted from PBMCs, sampled less than 15 days before vaccination. The sequence derives from a man in his fifties or sixties who received an inactivated influenza vaccine. This chain uses TRBV18 with TRBJ2-7; maybe TRBD2 (6 bases). The CDR3 nucleotides are TGTGCCAGCTCACCTCCTAGGACTCGGGGGGAGCAGTACTTC. It yields the protein CASSPPRTRGEQYF.